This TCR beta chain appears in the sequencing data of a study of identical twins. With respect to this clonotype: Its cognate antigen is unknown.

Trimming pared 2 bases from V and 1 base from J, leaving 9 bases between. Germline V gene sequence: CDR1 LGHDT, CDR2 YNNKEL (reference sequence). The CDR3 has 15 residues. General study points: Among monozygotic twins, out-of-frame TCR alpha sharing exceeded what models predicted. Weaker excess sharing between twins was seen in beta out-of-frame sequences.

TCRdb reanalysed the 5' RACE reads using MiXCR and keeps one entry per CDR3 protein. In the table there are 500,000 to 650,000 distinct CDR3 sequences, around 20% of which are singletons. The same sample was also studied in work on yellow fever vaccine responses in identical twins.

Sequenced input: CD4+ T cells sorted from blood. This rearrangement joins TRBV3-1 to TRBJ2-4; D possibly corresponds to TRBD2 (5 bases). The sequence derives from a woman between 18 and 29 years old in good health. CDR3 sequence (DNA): TGTGCCAGCAGCCAACCTACTAGGGCCAAAAACATTCAGTACTTC. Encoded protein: CASSQPTRAKNIQYF.